This T cell receptor beta chain comes out of a study of T cells in Graves' hyperthyroidism and ophthalmopathy. Study results and limitations: By a 13 V-J model, ophthalmopathy was set apart from stable hyperthyroidism.

V shed 5 bases, J shed 0 bases, and the junction held 7 bases outside the gene matches. Germline-derived CDR1 and CDR2 are SGHTA and FQGNSA. This CDR3 is 16 amino acids long. Note on this clonotype: Its target is not known.

Amplification of TCR beta CDR3 regions used RNA as the template. The HTBI set primed first-round TCR CDR3 RT-PCR. A single record per CDR3 protein comes from TCRdb applying MiXCR to the multiplex PCR reads. The table lists roughly 500,000 distinct CDR3 sequences, roughly 45% of them singletons, with 44% in the top ten. Diagnostic decisions used clinical symptoms, serum thyroxine and TRAb, thyroid ultrasound and orbital computed tomography. This clonotype originated in an adult woman with Graves' disease, either hyperthyroidism or ophthalmopathy (not recorded which). This chain joins TRBV7-2 and TRBJ2-7, with TRBD2 matching 10 bases. Sequencing was done on a sample of peripheral blood or thyroid tissue (not recorded which). The CDR3 is CASSRGGLAPSYEQYF. The CDR3 DNA is TGTGCCAGCAGCCGGGGGGGACTAGCGCCCTCCTACGAGCAGTACTTC. Variable domain in full (rest from reference TRBV7-2 and TRBJ2-7): GAGVSQSPSNKVTEKGKDVELRCDPISGHTALYWYRQSLGQGLEFLIYFQGNSAPDKSGLPSDRFSAERTGGSVSTLTIQRTQQEDSAVYLCASSRGGLAPSYEQYFGPGTRLTVT.